One sample yielded the 28 T cell receptor beta chains listed below, sequenced in a study of CD8 T cells in ankylosing spondylitis. One entry per CDR3 protein, called by TCRdb with MiXCR from the 5' RACE reads. The sample lists about 130,000 distinct CDR3 sequences, 7% to 10% occurring once. The sample comprised blood, either unsorted or a sorted T cell fraction (not recorded which). The receptors shown here come from a male donor with ankylosing spondylitis or in good health (not recorded which).

A few counts support this clonotype. The rearrangement joins TRBV15 to TRBJ2-2; TRBD1 is a possible D gene (6 bases). The V gene lost 0 bases and the J gene lost 4 bases, with 18 bases spanning the gap. This CDR3 contains 18 residues. Germline CDR1 and CDR2: LNHNV and YYDKDF (reference sequence). CDR3 sequence (DNA): TGTGCCACCAGCAGAGATGGGGCAGGGGTCTTCATCACCGGGGAGCTGTTTTTT. It yields the protein CATSRDGAGVFITGELFF.

This clonotype was counted at least ten times. The chain combines TRBV7-9 with TRBJ2-3, with D perhaps matching TRBD1 or TRBD2 (5 bases each). The CDR3 sequence is 16 residues long. V dropped 1 base and J dropped 3 bases, with 14 bases sitting between them. The V gene's germline CDR1 is SEHNR and CDR2 FQNEAQ (reference sequence). The CDR3 region has the DNA TGTGCCAGCAGCTTAGATCCGGGGCTCGAAACAGATACGCAGTATTTT. It codes for CASSLDPGLETDTQYF.

This clonotype was seen at least ten times. The chain couples TRBV7-9 to TRBJ2-1, with D perhaps TRBD2 (6 bases). The CDR3 runs 14 residues. Germline assignment: CDR1 SEHNR and CDR2 FQNEAQ (reference sequence). With 3 bases removed from V and 4 bases from J, the gap between germline ends came to 10 bases. The CDR3 reads CASSFGTSYNEQFF. DNA for the CDR3: TGTGCCAGCAGCTTTGGGACTTCTTACAATGAGCAGTTCTTC. Supplemented by reference TRBV7-9 and TRBJ2-1, the full variable domain reads DTGVSQNPRHKITKRGQNVTFRCDPISEHNRLYWYRQTLGQGPEFLTYFQNEAQLEKSRLLSDRFSAERPKGSFSTLEIQRTEQGDSAMYLCASSFGTSYNEQFFGPGTRLTVL.

In this sample, this clonotype turned up many times. The chain combines TRBV5-5 with TRBJ1-4; possibly TRBD1 for D (6 bases). Germline CDR1 and CDR2: SGHKS and YYEKEE (reference sequence). The CDR3 covers 15 residues. The germline V and J ends were trimmed by 5 bases and 8 bases, with 19 bases remaining between them. CDR3 protein: CASSQTGLFWEKLFF. For the CDR3, the DNA is TGTGCCAGCAGTCAAACAGGGCTTTTCTGGGAAAAACTGTTTTTT.

At least ten counts were recorded for this clonotype. The J gene is TRBJ2-3, the V gene TRBV2, with D perhaps matching TRBD2 (5 bases). V was shortened by 5 bases and J by 3 bases, with 9 bases between the two germline ends. In germline, CDR1 is SNHLY, CDR2 FYNNEI. This CDR3 spans 13 amino acids. CDR3 in amino acids: CASSPGRTDTQYF. CDR3 DNA: TGTGCCAGCAGTCCGGGGAGAACAGATACGCAGTATTTT.

This clonotype was observed at least ten times. The CDR3 bases are TGTGCCAGCAGCCCTCAGGCCACGTTCGAGCAGTACTTC. Translated, it gives CASSPQATFEQYF. The chain is built from TRBV7-2 and TRBJ2-7; the D is unclear. The germline gives CDR1 SGHTA, CDR2 FQGNSA. V was clipped by 5 bases and J by 6 bases, with 14 bases between them. The CDR3 runs to 13 residues.

This clonotype has ten or more counts. The chain carries TRBV28 and TRBJ2-2; 9 bases align to TRBD2. V was clipped by 5 bases and J by 0 bases; unmatched bases: 1. Germline V CDR1 and CDR2: MDHEN, SYDVKM. The CDR3 loop spans 15 amino acids. DNA of the CDR3: TGTGCCAGCAGTCTAGCGGGATCGAACACCGGGGAGCTGTTTTTT. It codes for CASSLAGSNTGELFF.

In its sample, this clonotype was seen many times. The chain uses TRBV7-3 and TRBJ2-1; 11 bases fit TRBD2. The CDR3 totals 16 residues. Germline assignment: CDR1 SGHTA and CDR2 FQGTGA. V shed 5 bases, J shed 5 bases, and the junction held 8 bases outside the gene matches. The CDR3 DNA reads as TGTGCCAGCAGCCCAAAAGGGACTAGCGGAAACAATGAGCAGTTCTTC. Its translation is CASSPKGTSGNNEQFF.

There are many counts of this clonotype. The V call is TRBV5-1, the J call TRBJ1-1; tentatively, D is TRBD1 (5 bases). V shed 4 bases and J shed 3 bases, with 13 bases lying between them. The CDR3 consists of 14 residues. CDR1 is SGHRS and CDR2 is YFSETQ in the germline V gene. This CDR3 reads CASSRRGLDTEAFF. The DNA for the CDR3 is TGCGCCAGCAGCCGAAGGGGCTTGGACACTGAAGCTTTCTTT.

The table lists this clonotype with many counts. The chain joins TRBV20-1 to TRBJ2-3; 7 nucleotides match TRBD2. The germline gives CDR1 DFQATT, CDR2 SNEGSKA (reference sequence). The CDR3 has 15 residues. J was trimmed by 4 bases and V by 4 bases; bases with no gene match: 11. This CDR3 reads CSAITLGGSADTQYF. The CDR3 DNA is TGCAGTGCTATAACACTCGGCGGGAGTGCAGATACGCAGTATTTT.

This clonotype was seen at least ten times. The V gene is TRBV5-1, the J gene TRBJ2-7; the match to TRBD2 covers 9 bases. Trimming took 4 bases from V and 7 from J; bases not matched to a gene: 12. Germline V lookup: CDR1 SGHRS, CDR2 YFSETQ. The CDR3 loop spans 15 amino acids. The CDR3 region has the DNA TGCGCCAGCAGCCCACGGACTAGCGAGCTGGAGGAGCAGTACTTC. Translating it yields CASSPRTSELEEQYF.

The V and J genes are TRBV6-1 and TRBJ2-5; D gene uncertain. The CDR3 runs 13 residues. The ends were cut back, 1 base at V and 3 bases at J, with 6 bases in the middle. From germline, CDR1 is MNHNS and CDR2 SASEGT. This chain's CDR3 is CASSEDRKETQYF. Here the CDR3 DNA reads TGTGCCAGCAGTGAAGACAGAAAAGAGACCCAGTACTTC.

This clonotype was picked up a small number of times. This rearrangement joins TRBV25-1 to TRBJ2-7; D remains ambiguous. The CDR3 is made up of 14 amino acids. Germline CDR1 MGHDK, CDR2 SYGVNS. V was clipped by 1 base and J by 4 bases, with 11 bases between them. The chain's CDR3 is CASSESGFGYEQYF. In DNA form, the CDR3 reads TGTGCCAGCAGTGAATCTGGGTTTGGTTACGAGCAGTACTTC.

This clonotype was picked up a small number of times. The chain couples TRBV20-1 to TRBJ1-2; TRBD1 is a possible D gene (5 bases). Per the germline V gene, CDR1 is DFQATT and CDR2 is SNEGSKA (reference sequence). V was pared by 0 bases and J by 7 bases, with 15 bases between. This CDR3 has 14 residues. CDR3 sequence: CSARDWEGVIGYTF. CDR3 in DNA: TGCAGTGCTAGAGATTGGGAAGGGGTAATTGGCTACACCTTC.

This clonotype was seen many times. The V gene is TRBV29-1, the J gene TRBJ1-1; possibly TRBD1 for D (6 bases). CDR1 is SQVTM and CDR2 is ANQGSEA in the germline V gene. The V gene lost 6 bases and the J gene lost 7 bases, with 12 bases spanning the gap. The CDR3 sequence is 11 residues long. This chain's CDR3 is CSVGTSYEAFF. The CDR3 DNA reads as TGCAGCGTCGGGACAAGCTATGAAGCTTTCTTT.

Notes on this clonotype: A read error is possible here, since a much larger clone lies one base away. The chain links TRBV11-2 to TRBJ2-1; TRBD2 matches 16 bases. This CDR3 region has 16 residues. Per the germline V gene, CDR1 is SGHAT and CDR2 is FQNNGV. V lost 5 bases, J lost 9 bases, and 7 bases stayed unmatched. The CDR3 loop is CASSPGLAGGSSEQFF. The CDR3 nucleotides read TGTGCCAGCAGCCCGGGACTAGCGGGAGGGTCTAGTGAGCAGTTCTTC.

This clonotype was counted a few times. This chain uses TRBV7-3 with TRBJ2-2, with TRBD2 matching over 9 bases. Germline trimming cut 6 bases from V and 2 bases from J; bases unmatched to any gene: 7. The CDR3 has 16 residues. Looked up from germline, CDR1 is SGHTA and CDR2 is FQGTGA. CDR3 bases: TGTGCCAGCAGAAAATCAGCGGGAGGAAACACCGGGGAGCTGTTTTTT. It codes for CASRKSAGGNTGELFF.

This clonotype was observed a handful of times. V gene TRBV6-2 or TRBV6-3 combines with J gene TRBJ2-2, with 7 bases that match TRBD2. Germline V gene sequence: CDR1 MNHEY, CDR2 SVGEGT. The V gene end was trimmed by 5 bases and the J gene end by 1 base; junction bases not matched to a gene: 7. CDR3 size: 16 residues. The CDR3 loop is CASSSSGLENTGELFF. CDR3 in DNA: TGTGCCAGCAGTAGTAGCGGGTTGGAGAACACCGGGGAGCTGTTTTTT.

This clonotype was detected only a few times. The V and J genes are TRBV25-1 and TRBJ2-1; 12 bases align to TRBD2. Per germline, CDR1 MGHDK and CDR2 SYGVNS. The CDR3 is made up of 19 amino acids. The junction had 13 bases not matched to a gene; V was cut back by 4 bases and J by 3 bases. The CDR3 region has the DNA TGTGCCAGCAGTGGCCTAGCGGGAGGGGAGGGGATACACTACAATGAGCAGTTCTTC. Translated: CASSGLAGGEGIHYNEQFF.

This clonotype was counted ten times or more. V and J are TRBV7-2 and TRBJ2-7; D perhaps matches TRBD1 (5 bases). The CDR3 consists of 13 residues. Trimming cost V 1 base and J 3 bases, with 7 bases left between them. CDR1 SGHTA and CDR2 FQGNSA come from the germline V gene. The CDR3 DNA is TGTGCCAGCAGCTTAGTGACAGACTACGAGCAGTACTTC. It codes for CASSLVTDYEQYF.

The sample holds many counts of this clonotype. The CDR3 protein is CASRSSLTSGSRNEQFF. CDR3 bases: TGTGCCAGCAGATCGAGTCTAACTAGCGGGAGCCGCAATGAGCAGTTCTTC. The chain links TRBV7-9 to TRBJ2-1; 11 nucleotides match TRBD2. Germline CDR1 is SEHNR and CDR2 is FQNEAQ (reference sequence). V lost 6 bases, J lost 6 bases, and 13 bases stayed unmatched. The CDR3 length is 17 residues.

There are many counts of this clonotype. The J gene is TRBJ2-3, the V gene TRBV5-1; 13 nucleotides agree with TRBD2. With V trimmed by 0 bases and J by 3 bases, 7 bases remained unmatched. CDR3 length: 18 residues. Germline CDR1 is SGHRS and CDR2 is YFSETQ. The CDR3 here is CASSLEGTSGIWTDTQYF. The CDR3 DNA sequence: TGCGCCAGCAGCTTGGAGGGGACTAGCGGGATTTGGACAGATACGCAGTATTTT. Full variable domain (outside the CDR3, taken from reference TRBV5-1 and TRBJ2-3): KAGVTQTPRYLIKTRGQQVTLSCSPISGHRSVSWYQQTPGQGLQFLFEYFSETQRNKGNFPGRFSGRQFSNSRSEMNVSTLELGDSALYLCASSLEGTSGIWTDTQYFGPGTRLTVL.

This clonotype was observed at least ten times. The chain combines TRBV2 with TRBJ2-1, with TRBD2 matching 8 bases. This CDR3 contains 17 residues. V was clipped by 4 bases and J by 6 bases; unmatched bases: 14. Germline lookup yields CDR1 SNHLY and CDR2 FYNNEI. CDR3 loop: CASSGRDGQLAGNEQFF. The DNA of the CDR3 is TGTGCCAGCAGTGGGCGGGACGGACAGCTAGCGGGCAATGAGCAGTTCTTC.

The chain employs TRBV10-3 and TRBJ2-7, with TRBD2 matching over 9 bases. V trimming: 8 bases; J trimming: 0 bases; junction bases outside the gene matches: 8. The germline V gene encodes CDR1 ENHRY and CDR2 SYGVKD. CDR3 length: 15 residues. The CDR3 DNA follows: TGTGCCATCGGAGGGACTAGCCAAAACTCCTACGAGCAGTACTTC. It yields the protein CAIGGTSQNSYEQYF.

This clonotype was recorded at least ten times. This chain connects TRBV5-1 to TRBJ2-1; 10 bases line up with TRBD2. Germline CDR1 SGHRS, CDR2 YFSETQ. This CDR3 has 16 residues. The junction had 8 bases not matched to a gene; V was cut back by 1 base and J by 7 bases. The CDR3 sequence: CASSLSPSGSRNEQFF. The CDR3 DNA follows: TGCGCCAGCAGCTTGTCCCCTAGCGGGAGTAGGAATGAGCAGTTCTTC. The full variable domain, its missing parts supplied by reference TRBV5-1 and TRBJ2-1, is KAGVTQTPRYLIKTRGQQVTLSCSPISGHRSVSWYQQTPGQGLQFLFEYFSETQRNKGNFPGRFSGRQFSNSRSEMNVSTLELGDSALYLCASSLSPSGSRNEQFFGPGTRLTVL.

This clonotype turned up a few times. The J gene is TRBJ2-1, the V gene TRBV12-3 or TRBV12-4; 8 positions agree with TRBD2. Trimming removed 3 bases from V and 7 bases from J; junction bases left unmatched: 5. This CDR3 contains 14 residues. The CDR3 region has the DNA TGTGCCAGCAGTTTTGCTCCTAGCGGGAATGAGCAGTTCTTC. Translated, it gives CASSFAPSGNEQFF.

This clonotype was found many times. This sequence joins TRBV29-1 and TRBJ2-5, with 7 bases lining up with TRBD2. The CDR3 is 11 amino acids. Germline loops: CDR1 SQVTM, CDR2 ANQGSEA. J gave up 4 bases and V 6 bases, and 2 bases lay outside the gene matches. The CDR3 loop is CSVSGGETQYF. The CDR3, as DNA: TGCAGCGTCTCGGGGGGAGAGACCCAGTACTTC.

This clonotype was recorded at least ten times. The chain links TRBV5-1 to TRBJ1-4; 7 bases are a match to TRBD1. The CDR3 totals 16 residues. After removal of 1 base from V and 5 bases from J, the junction contained 8 bases not matched to a gene. Germline CDR1 reads SGHRS; CDR2 reads YFSETQ. CDR3 protein: CASSLTQQGNNEKLFF. In DNA, the CDR3 is TGCGCCAGCAGCTTGACCCAACAGGGGAACAATGAAAAACTGTTTTTT. Full variable domain (missing parts from reference TRBV5-1 and TRBJ1-4): KAGVTQTPRYLIKTRGQQVTLSCSPISGHRSVSWYQQTPGQGLQFLFEYFSETQRNKGNFPGRFSGRQFSNSRSEMNVSTLELGDSALYLCASSLTQQGNNEKLFFGSGTQLSVL.